This T cell receptor beta chain was sequenced during a study of cytomegalovirus exposure and HLA in healthy donors. Study as a whole: Across 350 to 400 genotyped donors, more than 75% landed in the Caucasian-associated ancestry cluster.

Amplification used 60 Vbeta primers and 13 Jbeta primers. Assay used: immunoSEQ multiplex PCR; TCRdb lists only in-frame clones, some missing. The sample lists some 220,000 clones; 82% were seen once. With V trimmed by 3 bases and J by 1 base, 1 base remained unmatched. This CDR3 region has 14 residues. The germline V gene encodes CDR1 SGHTA and CDR2 FQGNSA. The TCR comes from a woman between 40 and 50 years old in good health and CMV-seronegative. Sequenced: PBMCs. This chain connects TRBV7-2 to TRBJ2-3; 7 bases map to TRBD2. The CDR3 sequence is CASSFGGGTDTQYF. As DNA, the CDR3 is TGTGCCAGCAGCTTTGGGGGGGGCACAGATACGCAGTATTTT.